This note documents a single T cell receptor (beta chain) sequence. The data originate from a study of T cells in Graves' hyperthyroidism and ophthalmopathy. Exclusion of a patient resulted from uncontrolled infection, other autoimmune disease, pregnancy or lactation. V was trimmed by 7 bases and J by 5 bases, leaving 26 bases between them. CDR1 and CDR2 (germline): MNHNS, SASEGT. This CDR3 spans 17 amino acids. RNA transcripts yielded amplified TCR beta CDR3 regions. The HTBI primer set was used in a first-round RT-PCR of the TCR CDR3. TCRdb independently ran MiXCR on the multiplex PCR reads; one entry per CDR3 protein. The top ten hold 40% of the sample, which has more than 300,000 distinct CDR3 sequences, 18% seen once.

The sequence was obtained from a young man with Graves' ophthalmopathy. The chain employs TRBV6-1 and TRBJ1-1; the D gene is possibly TRBD1 (5 bases). The sample consisted of blood. The DNA for the CDR3 is TGTGCCAGCACTCTCCTTCGGAGGGGCGCCTATTATACTGAAGCTTTCTTT. As protein: CASTLLRRGAYYTEAFF.